What follows is one TCR beta chain and its context. What it recognizes is unknown. Assay: immunoSEQ multiplex PCR; the TCRdb copy retains only in-frame clones and omits some. This sample yields tens of thousands of clones, of which 80% are seen a single time; roughly 4.9% belongs to the top ten. The data derive from a study of T cells in localized non-small cell lung cancer. Findings of the study overall: Because sequencing included only one region (of the tumor), heterogeneity remains possible. The study found T cell clonality highest in uninvolved adjacent lung, above tumor.

The germline V gene encodes CDR1 LNHDA and CDR2 SQIVND (reference sequence). The junction had 2 bases not matched to a gene; V was cut back by 3 bases and J by 6 bases. This CDR3 spans 13 amino acids. Here the sequenced sample was PBMCs, taken before any cancer treatment. This TCR came from a woman aged 40 to 75 with stage II lung adenocarcinoma. V usage is TRBV19 and J usage is TRBJ1-2; 9 bases align to TRBD1. The CDR3 coding sequence is TGTGCCAGTAGTATTGGACAGGGGCATGGCTACACCTTC. Translation gives CASSIGQGHGYTF.